What follows is one TCR beta chain and its context. Its cognate antigen is unknown. With UMI labels, 5' RACE was used to prepare the TRB cDNA libraries. TCRdb reanalyzed the 5' RACE reads and collapses them to one entry per CDR3 protein, without DNA. This sample contains 70,000 to 95,000 distinct CDR3 sequences. CDR1 and CDR2 from the germline V gene are SGHVS and FNYEAQ. CDR3 length: 18 amino acids. These data belong to a study of CXCR3-negative and CXCR3-positive naive CD8 T cells. Study results and limitations: Comparably high diversity was seen in both naive subsets, and much lower diversity in memory CD8+ cells. Fresh PBMCs were used in most assays, and CXCR3 expression partially decreased after cryopreservation. Compared with CXCR3-negative naive cells, CXCR3-positive naive cells showed more hydrophobic TRB CDR3s. The study found that naive CXCR3-negative and CXCR3-positive cells shared TRBV-TRBJ usage, while memory cells differed.

The source material was naive CXCR3- CD8+ T cells from blood. Subset: CD45RO-CCR7+CD27+CD95- naive CD8+ T cells lacking CXCR3 (TNR3-). The receptor was derived from a human donor in good health. Some clones in this sample may be carry-over from other donors' samples. This chain connects TRBV7-6 to TRBJ2-3; TCRdb's D call of TRBD2 is untestable without DNA. The CDR3 reads CASSPSRGGDGFTDTQYF.